Listed here are 13 T cell receptor beta chains from one sample, sequenced in a study of shared clonotypes between healthy human individuals (dated by TCRdb to the early 2020s). The receptor library was made with the immunoSEQ multiplex PCR assay. Drawn from immuneACCESS, this table holds only the in-frame rearrangements with V and J called that TCRdb kept. Clones are partly lost; checked studies trace under half to an unresolved V gene and leave the rest unexplained. For this sample there are roughly 2.2 million clones; more than 80% appear just once. The ten most abundant clones make up about 0.39% of the sample. The sample taken for sequencing was naive CD4+ T cells from PBMCs. What the cell subset or site label conveys for this sample: CD45RA+ positively selected. The source of these receptors is a man between 18 and 35 years old in good health. Some clones in this sample may be carry-over from other donors' samples.

The gene calls are TRBV7-9 and TRBJ2-2, with D hard to call. Germline V gene sequence: CDR1 SEHNR, CDR2 FQNEAQ (reference sequence). The CDR3 is made up of 13 amino acids. Trimming left V 2 bases short and J 6 bases short, with 7 bases between. In DNA, the CDR3 is TGTGCCAGCAGCTTAATAGGTTCCGGGGAGCTGTTTTTT. Translation: CASSLIGSGELFF.

With regard to this clone: The same CDR3 is also encoded by other DNA sequences in this sample. The rearrangement uses TRBV28 and TRBJ1-1; 7 nucleotides align to TRBD1. CDR3 length: 13 residues. From germline, CDR1 is MDHEN and CDR2 SYDVKM. J lost 2 bases, V lost 7 bases, and 4 bases had no gene match. The CDR3 here is CASNNRGNTEAFF. The DNA for the CDR3 is TGTGCCAGCAATAACAGGGGAAACACTGAAGCTTTCTTT.

On this clone itself: The identical CDR3 is also encoded by other nucleotide sequences in the sample. V is TRBV19 and J is TRBJ1-5; D possibly corresponds to TRBD1 (6 bases). From germline, CDR1 is LNHDA and CDR2 SQIVND (reference sequence). With 1 base removed from V and 2 bases from J, the gap between germline ends came to 12 bases. This CDR3 is built from 16 residues. CDR3 DNA sequence: TGTGCCAGTAGTATAGTGGGGGGGCAGGGCAATCAGCCCCAGCATTTT. Its protein product is CASSIVGGQGNQPQHF.

The chain combines TRBV18 with TRBJ2-3, with 10 bases fitting TRBD2. The CDR3 is 17 residues long. Germline V gives CDR1 KGHSH, CDR2 LQKENI. V lost 4 bases to trimming and J lost 2 bases; unmatched junction nucleotides: 9. CDR3 bases: TGTGCCAGCTCACGCACTCGAGCGGGAGGGATCACAGATACGCAGTATTTT. This gives the protein CASSRTRAGGITDTQYF.

A remark on this clone: The sample has other DNA sequences that encode this CDR3 too. The rearrangement uses TRBV28 and TRBJ2-7; tentative D call: TRBD2 (5 bases). The CDR3 is 11 amino acids. CDR1 is MDHEN, CDR2 SYDVKM, per germline. V was shortened by 3 bases and J by 7 bases, with 7 bases between the two germline ends. CDR3 residues: CASSLRDEQYF. CDR3 in DNA: TGTGCCAGCAGTTTGAGGGATGAGCAGTACTTC.

This chain joins TRBV2 and TRBJ1-1; TRBD1 agrees at 9 bases. The CDR3 covers 15 residues. Per germline, CDR1 SNHLY and CDR2 FYNNEI. Trimming took 8 bases from V and 2 from J; bases not matched to a gene: 9. The CDR3 coding sequence is TGTGCCAGCCGGCGGGACAGGGAGGCAAACACTGAAGCTTTCTTT. Amino acid sequence: CASRRDREANTEAFF.

The gene calls are TRBV28 and TRBJ2-5, with D perhaps matching TRBD1 (6 bases). The CDR3 extends over 16 amino acids. Germline lookup yields CDR1 MDHEN and CDR2 SYDVKM. Trimming removed 6 bases from V and 0 bases from J, with 17 bases in between. For the CDR3, the DNA is TGTGCCAGCAGCAGCGGACAGCGGACCTACCAAGAGACCCAGTACTTC. Amino acid sequence: CASSSGQRTYQETQYF.

The CDR3, as DNA: TGTGCCGGCCCCTACGAGCAGTACTTC. Its protein product is CAGPYEQYF. The chain combines TRBV27 with TRBJ2-7; D gene unclear. The CDR3 is 9 residues long. The germline gives CDR1 MNHEY, CDR2 SMNVEV (reference sequence). The V and J ends lost 11 bases and 2 bases respectively, with 4 bases between them.

The rearrangement uses TRBV5-4 and TRBJ2-5, with D perhaps TRBD2 (5 bases). Germline CDR1 and CDR2: SGHNT and YYREEE (reference sequence). V was clipped by 0 bases and J by 8 bases, with 17 bases between them. This CDR3 is 15 amino acids long. As DNA, the CDR3 is TGTGCCAGCAGCTTGGTGAGGGCCACAAGAGATACCCAGTACTTC. This codes for CASSLVRATRDTQYF.

Points on this clone: Other DNA sequences from this sample encode an identical CDR3 as well. This chain uses TRBV5-1 with TRBJ2-5, with 9 bases that match TRBD1. The CDR3 runs 14 residues. Germline loops: CDR1 SGHRS, CDR2 YFSETQ. V lost 3 bases, J lost 5 bases, and 5 bases stayed unmatched. CDR3 DNA: TGCGCCAGCAGCTCACAGGGGGCGCAGGAGACCCAGTACTTC. This sequence encodes CASSSQGAQETQYF.

The CDR3 spells CASSPGQGPQPQHF. The CDR3 region has the DNA TGTGCCAGCTCACCGGGACAGGGTCCTCAGCCCCAGCATTTT. The genes are TRBV18 and TRBJ1-5, with 9 bases lining up with TRBD1. CDR3 length: 14 residues. The germline V gene has CDR1 KGHSH and CDR2 LQKENI. V gave up 3 bases and J gave up 6 bases; unmatched junction bases: 3.

The chain couples TRBV2 to TRBJ2-1, with 8 positions matching TRBD1. This CDR3 comprises 14 residues. V shed 4 bases and J 4 bases; nucleotides not matched to a gene: 3. CDR1 is SNHLY and CDR2 is FYNNEI in the germline V gene. The CDR3 coding sequence is TGTGCCAGCAGTGTCCGGGACAGGTACAATGAGCAGTTCTTC. It is translated as CASSVRDRYNEQFF.

V gene TRBV6-1 combines with J gene TRBJ1-2, with 9 positions matching TRBD1. The germline CDR1 and CDR2 sequences are MNHNS and SASEGT. V was clipped by 6 bases and J by 7 bases; unmatched bases: 12. The CDR3 sequence is 15 residues long. CDR3 region: CASRGDRVIARGYTF. The CDR3 DNA follows: TGTGCCAGCAGGGGGGACAGGGTCATTGCTCGTGGCTACACCTTC.